The present T cell receptor (beta chain) was sequenced within a study of regulatory T cells in long-lasting Graves disease. General observations from the study: For persistent Graves' patients, TCR diversity was lower than for newly diagnosed ones. Favoring TRBV28, TRBJ1-2 and TRBJ2-5 was a feature seen in persistent disease.

Details on this clonotype: Its antigen is currently unknown.

Germline assignment: CDR1 MNHNS and CDR2 SASEGT. The CDR3 loop spans 13 amino acids. V was cut by 8 bases and J by 7 bases, with 17 bases left in between. The time point was: newly diagnosed GD, antithyroid drugs for less than 3 months. Making the TCR library involved RNA that had been extracted from PBMCs. Those enrolled as patients came out of an endocrinology department in Xi'an, China. Sequencing libraries for TCR beta were prepared with iRepertoire HTBI primers and Arm-PCR of CDR3 regions. One entry per CDR3 protein results from TCRdb running MiXCR on the multiplex PCR reads. The sample shows hundreds of thousands of distinct CDR3 sequences, about 14% of them seen only once.

The rearrangement links TRBV6-1 to TRBJ1-2, with a tentative D call TRBD1 (5 bases). The sequenced sample was peripheral blood mononuclear cells (PBMCs), obtained at new diagnosis, from a patient treated with antithyroid drugs. The TCR comes from a female donor with Graves disease. The DNA of the CDR3 is TGTGCCAGCTGCCGAGCCTCAGGGATTGGCTACACCTTC. This gives the protein CASCRASGIGYTF.